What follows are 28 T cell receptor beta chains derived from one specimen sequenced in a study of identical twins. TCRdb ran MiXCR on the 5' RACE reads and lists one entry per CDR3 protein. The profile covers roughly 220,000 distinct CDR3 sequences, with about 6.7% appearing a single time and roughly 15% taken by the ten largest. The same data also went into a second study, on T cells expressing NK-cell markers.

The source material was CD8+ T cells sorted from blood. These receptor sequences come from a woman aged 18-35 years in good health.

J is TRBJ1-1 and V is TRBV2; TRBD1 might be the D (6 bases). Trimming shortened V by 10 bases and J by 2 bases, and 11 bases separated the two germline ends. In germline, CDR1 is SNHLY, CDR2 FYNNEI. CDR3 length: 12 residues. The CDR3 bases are TGTGCCACAACAGGGCTTAACACTGAAGCTTTCTTT. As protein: CATTGLNTEAFF.

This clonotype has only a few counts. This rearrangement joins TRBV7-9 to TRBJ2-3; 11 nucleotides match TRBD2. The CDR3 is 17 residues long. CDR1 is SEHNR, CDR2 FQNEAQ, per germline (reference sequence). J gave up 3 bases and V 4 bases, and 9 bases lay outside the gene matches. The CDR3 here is CASSSPEIAGGTDTQYF. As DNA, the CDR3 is TGTGCCAGCAGCTCACCCGAGATAGCGGGAGGGACAGATACGCAGTATTTT.

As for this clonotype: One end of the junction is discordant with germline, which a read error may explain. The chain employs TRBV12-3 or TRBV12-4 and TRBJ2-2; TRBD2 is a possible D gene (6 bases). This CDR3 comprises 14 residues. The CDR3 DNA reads TGTGCCAGCAGTATAGCGGTGGGCGCCGGGGAGCTGTTTTTT. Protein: CASSIAVGAGELFF.

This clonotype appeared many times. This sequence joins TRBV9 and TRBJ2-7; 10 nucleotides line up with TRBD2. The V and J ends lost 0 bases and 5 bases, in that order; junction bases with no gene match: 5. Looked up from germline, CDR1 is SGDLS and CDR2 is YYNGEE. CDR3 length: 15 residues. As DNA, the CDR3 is TGTGCCAGCAGCGTAGCAGGAGCGGGAGGGGACGAGCAGTACTTC. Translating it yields CASSVAGAGGDEQYF.

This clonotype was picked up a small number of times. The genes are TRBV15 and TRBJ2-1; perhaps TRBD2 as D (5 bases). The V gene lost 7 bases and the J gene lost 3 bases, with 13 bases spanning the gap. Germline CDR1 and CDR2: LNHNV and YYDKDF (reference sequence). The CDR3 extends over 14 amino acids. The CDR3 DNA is TGTGCCACCATGCAGGACTTAAACTACAATGAGCAGTTCTTC. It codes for CATMQDLNYNEQFF.

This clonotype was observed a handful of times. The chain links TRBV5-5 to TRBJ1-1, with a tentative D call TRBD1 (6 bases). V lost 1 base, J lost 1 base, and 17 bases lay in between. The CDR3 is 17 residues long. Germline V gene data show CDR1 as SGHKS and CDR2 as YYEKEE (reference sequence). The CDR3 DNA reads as TGTGCCAGCAGCTTGTTCGGTGCGGGGGCTCAGAACACTGAAGCTTTCTTT. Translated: CASSLFGAGAQNTEAFF.

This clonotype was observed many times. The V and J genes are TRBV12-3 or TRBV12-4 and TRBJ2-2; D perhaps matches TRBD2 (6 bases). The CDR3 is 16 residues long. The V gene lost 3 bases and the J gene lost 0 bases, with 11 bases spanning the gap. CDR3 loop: CASSLGPGANTGELFF. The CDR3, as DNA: TGTGCCAGCAGTTTGGGGCCGGGGGCGAACACCGGGGAGCTGTTTTTT.

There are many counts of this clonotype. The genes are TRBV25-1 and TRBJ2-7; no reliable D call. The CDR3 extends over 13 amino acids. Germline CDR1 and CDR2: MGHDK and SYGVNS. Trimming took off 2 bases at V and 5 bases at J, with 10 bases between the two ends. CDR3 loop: CASSETTGNEQYF. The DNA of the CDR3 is TGTGCCAGCAGTGAAACGACTGGCAACGAGCAGTACTTC.

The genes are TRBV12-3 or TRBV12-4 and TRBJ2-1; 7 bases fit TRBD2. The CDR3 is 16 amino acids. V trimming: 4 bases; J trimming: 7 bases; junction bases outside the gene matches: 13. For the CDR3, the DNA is TGTGCCAGCAGTTCTCCCCTAGCGGCCGGGGTGAATGAGCAGTTCTTC. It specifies CASSSPLAAGVNEQFF.

In DNA, the CDR3 is TGTGCCAGCAGCTGGGACGATGAGCAGTTCTTC. This translates into CASSWDDEQFF. The V call is TRBV9, the J call TRBJ2-1; the D gene could be TRBD1 or TRBD2 (5 bases each). CDR3 length: 11 residues. Germline CDR1 is SGDLS and CDR2 is YYNGEE. V was trimmed by 4 bases and J by 8 bases, leaving 7 bases between them.

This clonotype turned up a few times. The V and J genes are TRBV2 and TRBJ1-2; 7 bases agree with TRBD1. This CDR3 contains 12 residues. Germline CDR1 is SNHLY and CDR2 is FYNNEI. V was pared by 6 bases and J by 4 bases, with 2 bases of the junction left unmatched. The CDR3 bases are TGTGCCAGCAGACAGGGGTTCTATGGCTACACCTTC. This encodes CASRQGFYGYTF.

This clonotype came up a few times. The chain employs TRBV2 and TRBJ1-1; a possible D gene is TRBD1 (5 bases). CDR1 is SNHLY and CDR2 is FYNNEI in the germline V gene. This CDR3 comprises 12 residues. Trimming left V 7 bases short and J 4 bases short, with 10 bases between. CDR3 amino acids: CASKGNPTEAFF. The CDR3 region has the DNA TGTGCCAGCAAGGGGAATCCCACTGAAGCTTTCTTT. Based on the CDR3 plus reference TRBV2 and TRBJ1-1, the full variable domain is EPEVTQTPSHQVTQMGQEVILRCVPISNHLYFYWYRQILGQKVEFLVSFYNNEISEKSEIFDDQFSVERPDGSNFTLKIRSTKLEDSAMYFCASKGNPTEAFFGQGTRLTVV.

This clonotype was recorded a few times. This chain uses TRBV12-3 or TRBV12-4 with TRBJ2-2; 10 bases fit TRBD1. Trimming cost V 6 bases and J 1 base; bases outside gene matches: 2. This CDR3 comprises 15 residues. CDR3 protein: CASRRTGGNTGELFF. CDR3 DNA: TGTGCCAGCAGGAGGACAGGGGGGAACACCGGGGAGCTGTTTTTT.

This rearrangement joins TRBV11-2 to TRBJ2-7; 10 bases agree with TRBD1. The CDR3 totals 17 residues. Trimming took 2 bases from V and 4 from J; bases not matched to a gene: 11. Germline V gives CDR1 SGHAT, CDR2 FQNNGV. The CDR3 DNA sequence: TGTGCCAGCAGCTTACCGGAAGGGACAGGGGCCCAATACGAGCAGTACTTC. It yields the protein CASSLPEGTGAQYEQYF.

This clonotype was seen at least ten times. Here the CDR3 DNA reads TGTGCCAGCTCGGGGGTGGCTACAGGGCATTATGGCTACACCTTC. It translates to CASSGVATGHYGYTF. This sequence joins TRBV5-5 and TRBJ1-2, with D perhaps TRBD1 (6 bases). V lost 7 bases to trimming and J lost 5 bases, with 21 bases between them. CDR3 length: 15 amino acids. Germline V gives CDR1 SGHKS, CDR2 YYEKEE (reference sequence).

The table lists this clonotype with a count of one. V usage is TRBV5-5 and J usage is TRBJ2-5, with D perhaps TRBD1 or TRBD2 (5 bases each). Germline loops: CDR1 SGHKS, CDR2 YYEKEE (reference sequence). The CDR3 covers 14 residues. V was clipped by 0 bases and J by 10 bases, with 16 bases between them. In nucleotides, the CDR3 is TGTGCCAGCAGCTTGGCCGGGACCCCCCGGGGCCAGTACTTC. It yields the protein CASSLAGTPRGQYF.

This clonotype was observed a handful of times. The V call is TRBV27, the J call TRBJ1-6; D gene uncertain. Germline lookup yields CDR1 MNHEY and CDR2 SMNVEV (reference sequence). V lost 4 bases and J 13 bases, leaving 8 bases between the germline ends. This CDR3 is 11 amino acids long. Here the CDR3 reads CASSYGGPLHF. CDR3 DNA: TGTGCCAGCAGTTACGGTGGGCCCCTCCACTTT.

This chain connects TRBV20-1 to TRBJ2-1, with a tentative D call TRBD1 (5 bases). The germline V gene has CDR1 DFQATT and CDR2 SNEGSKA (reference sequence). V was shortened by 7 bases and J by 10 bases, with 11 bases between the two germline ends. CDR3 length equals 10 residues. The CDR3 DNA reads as TGCAGTGTTCAGGGCCAAGAGCAGTTCTTC. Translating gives CSVQGQEQFF.

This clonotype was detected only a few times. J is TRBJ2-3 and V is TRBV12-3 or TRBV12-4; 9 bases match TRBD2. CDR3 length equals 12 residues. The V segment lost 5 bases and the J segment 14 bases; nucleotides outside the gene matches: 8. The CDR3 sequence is CASSQLAGLWYF. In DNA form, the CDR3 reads TGTGCCAGCAGTCAGCTAGCGGGATTATGGTATTTT.

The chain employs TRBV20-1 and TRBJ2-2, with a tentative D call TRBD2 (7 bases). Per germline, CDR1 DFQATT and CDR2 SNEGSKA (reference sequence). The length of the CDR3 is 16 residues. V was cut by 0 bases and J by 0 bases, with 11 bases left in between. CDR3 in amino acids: CSARDREGANTGELFF. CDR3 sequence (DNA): TGCAGTGCTAGAGATAGGGAGGGGGCGAACACCGGGGAGCTGTTTTTT.

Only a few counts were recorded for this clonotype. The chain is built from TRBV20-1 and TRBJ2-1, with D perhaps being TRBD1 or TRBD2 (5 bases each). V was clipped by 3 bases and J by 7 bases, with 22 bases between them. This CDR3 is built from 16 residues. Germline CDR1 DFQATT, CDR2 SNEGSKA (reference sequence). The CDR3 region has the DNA TGCAGTGCTAGGGGATTTGGGGGAGTGGTTTTGAATGAGCAGTTCTTC. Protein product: CSARGFGGVVLNEQFF.

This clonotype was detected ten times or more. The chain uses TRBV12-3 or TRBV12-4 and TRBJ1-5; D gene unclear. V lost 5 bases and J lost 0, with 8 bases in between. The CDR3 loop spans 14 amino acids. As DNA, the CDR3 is TGTGCCAGCAGTACATCTTATAGCAATCAGCCCCAGCATTTT. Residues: CASSTSYSNQPQHF.

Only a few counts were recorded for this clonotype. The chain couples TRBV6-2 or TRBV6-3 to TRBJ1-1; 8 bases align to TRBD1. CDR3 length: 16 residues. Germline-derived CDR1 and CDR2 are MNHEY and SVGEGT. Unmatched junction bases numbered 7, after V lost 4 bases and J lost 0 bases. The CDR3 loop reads CASSWDRTEMNTEAFF. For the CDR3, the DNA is TGTGCCAGCAGTTGGGACAGGACGGAGATGAACACTGAAGCTTTCTTT.

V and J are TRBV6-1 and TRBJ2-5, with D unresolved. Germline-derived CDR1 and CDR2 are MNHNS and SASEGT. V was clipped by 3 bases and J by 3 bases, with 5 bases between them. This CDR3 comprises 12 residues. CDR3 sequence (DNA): TGTGCCAGCAGTGAGGGAAAAGAGACCCAGTACTTC. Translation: CASSEGKETQYF.

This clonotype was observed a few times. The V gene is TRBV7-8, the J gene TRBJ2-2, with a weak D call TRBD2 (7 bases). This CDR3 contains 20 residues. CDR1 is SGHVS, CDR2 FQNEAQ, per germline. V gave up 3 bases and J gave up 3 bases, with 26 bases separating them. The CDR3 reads CASSLSPPLRGASDTGELFF. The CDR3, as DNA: TGTGCCAGCAGCTTGTCACCCCCACTTCGGGGGGCGTCAGACACCGGGGAGCTGTTTTTT. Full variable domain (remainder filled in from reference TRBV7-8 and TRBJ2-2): GAGVSQSPRYKVAKRGQDVALRCDPISGHVSLFWYQQALGQGPEFLTYFQNEAQLDKSGLPSDRFFAERPEGSVSTLKIQRTQQEDSAVYLCASSLSPPLRGASDTGELFFGEGSRLTVL.

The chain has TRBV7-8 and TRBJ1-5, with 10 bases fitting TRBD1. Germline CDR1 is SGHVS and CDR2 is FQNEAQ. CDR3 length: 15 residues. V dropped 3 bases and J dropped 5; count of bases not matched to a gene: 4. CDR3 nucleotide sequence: TGTGCCAGCAGCTTCGGACAGGGGGGGGATCAGCCCCAGCATTTT. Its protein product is CASSFGQGGDQPQHF.

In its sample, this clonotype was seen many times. In DNA form, the CDR3 reads TGTGCCAGCAGCTCGACAGGGGGCATAGCACCCCTCCACTTT. Protein sequence: CASSSTGGIAPLHF. The chain combines TRBV5-5 with TRBJ1-6; TRBD1 matches at 10 bases. Germline V lookup: CDR1 SGHKS, CDR2 YYEKEE (reference sequence). V gave up 3 bases and J gave up 11 bases; unmatched junction bases: 5. The CDR3 runs 14 residues. Full variable domain (outside the CDR3, taken from reference TRBV5-5 and TRBJ1-6): DAGVTQSPTHLIKTRGQQVTLRCSPISGHKSVSWYQQVLGQGPQFIFQYYEKEERGRGNFPDRFSARQFPNYSSELNVNALLLGDSALYLCASSSTGGIAPLHFGNGTRLTVT.

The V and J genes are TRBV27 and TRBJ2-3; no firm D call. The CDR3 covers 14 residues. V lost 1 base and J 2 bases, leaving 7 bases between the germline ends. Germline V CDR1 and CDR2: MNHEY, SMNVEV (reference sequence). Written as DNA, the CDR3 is TGTGCCAGCAGTTTATTACTGGCCACAGATACGCAGTATTTT. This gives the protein CASSLLLATDTQYF.